Given below is one T cell receptor beta chain in context. Its antigen remains unknown. This sample stems from a study of vaccination effects on CD4 cells after COVID-19. Study-wide results and caveats: Clonal contraction was marked in infection- and vaccine-induced clones late after vaccination. The vaccine-induced clones of healthy vaccinees included only 1 of 255 that cross-reacted with common cold coronaviruses.

The CDR3 runs to 14 residues. The germline V and J ends were trimmed by 2 bases and 1 base, with 8 bases remaining between them. CDR1 and CDR2 from the germline V gene are LNHDA and SQIVND (reference sequence). The protocol was immunoSEQ multiplex PCR, while the TCRdb copy is restricted to in-frame clones and leaves out a portion. The sample holds some 30,000 clones, over 55% seen once. ViraFEST used viral peptide pools to expand antigen-specific CD4+ T cells before sequencing. CD4+ T cell isolation took place after more than eight days of culture. Of the BNT162b2 and mRNA-1273 vaccines, participants received two doses of one or the other. Vaccinees lacked prior SARS-CoV-2 infection and tested negative for nucleocapsid antibodies. Cultures used 1.5 million to 2 million PBMC per well, 9 to 10 IU/ml IL-2 and 10 ug/ml peptides.

This receptor was taken from a human donor who received a COVID-19 vaccine. The genes are TRBV19 and TRBJ1-1; D may be TRBD1 (5 bases). This specimen was CD4+ T cells from PBMCs cultured with SARS-CoV-2 spike peptides, taken after COVID-19 vaccination. The chain's CDR3 is CASSIRGGNTEAFF. For the CDR3, the DNA is TGTGCCAGTAGTATAAGGGGCGGGAACACTGAAGCTTTCTTT.